This T cell receptor beta chain was recovered during a study of blood T cell repertoires in COVID-19. On the study more broadly: Researchers got acute and convalescent COVID-19 samples from the United States, Italy and Spain.

From germline, CDR1 is SGHTA and CDR2 FQGNSA. The CDR3 runs to 19 residues. V shed 3 bases, J shed 2 bases, and the junction held 13 bases outside the gene matches. Followed longitudinally, the Seattle patients had been enrolled during active infection. The repertoire was sequenced with immunoSEQ multiplex PCR; TCRdb's copy has only in-frame clones and lacks some. The sample holds approximately 330,000 clones, about nine tenths seen once. This clone was detected only once. Material for sequencing was peripheral blood. The V and J genes are TRBV7-2 and TRBJ2-3, with 11 bases identical to TRBD2. The source of this sequence is a man aged 30-40 years with COVID-19, enrolled during active disease. CDR3 sequence reads: CASSFRLAGGPNPTDTQYF. For the CDR3, the DNA is TGTGCCAGCAGCTTCCGGCTAGCGGGAGGTCCAAACCCCACAGATACGCAGTATTTT.